The entry that follows covers one T cell receptor beta chain sequence. This clonotype occurred many times. Its specific antigen is unknown. The input lacks base qualities; no much larger clone sits a single base away. The patients picked for sequencing were ones in whom flow cytometry had shown an expansion of CD8+CD57+ cells. Every patient had severe acquired aplastic anemia, diagnosed using the International Study of Aplastic Anemia and Agranulocytosis and Camitta criteria. At the time blood was sampled, none of the patients had received any therapy. The study deep-sequenced TCR repertoires of sorted CD4+ and CD8+ blood T cells from severe aplastic anemia patients and healthy subjects. In the USA, patient enrollment took place under clinicaltrials.gov protocols 00001620, 01623167, 00001397, 00071045, 00081523 and 00961064. Ficoll-Paque density gradient centrifugation was used to isolate peripheral blood mononuclear cells. CD4+ and CD8+ T cells were sorted by FACS or magnetic beads before DNA extraction.

Profiling of TCR beta VDJ combinations and CDR3 sequences used genomic DNA as the template. An Illumina HiSeq 2000 was used for TCR repertoire sequencing. The authors processed their data as follows. TRBV/TRBJ rearrangement plots, CDR3 size and DJ length profiles, and Simpson's diversity index were used to evaluate the repertoires. Whichever DNA sequence was most abundant in the deep sequencing data was defined as the immunodominant clone. CDR3 amino acid sequences were checked for sharing across subjects and were also compared against the VDJdb database and published repertoires. TCRdb cleaned the public reads at Q25 with fastp, built clones with MiXCR and kept in-frame beta chains. Rows are unified per CDR3 protein, each entry keeping the most common DNA and genes. For this entry, the V and J calls and clone size follow TCRdb and not the study's own pipeline. The sample table holds approximately 180,000 distinct CDR3 sequences, of which less than 60% were seen once. About 1.2% of the sample is in the top ten clones.

As encoded in the germline V gene, CDR1 is SGHVS while CDR2 is FQNEAQ. V is pruned by 1 base and J by 7 bases, leaving 11 bases of the junction without a gene match. Spanning cysteine to phenylalanine, the CDR3 consists of 17 amino acids. CDR3 DNA only is kept here, 51 bases in frame from base 1. These data come from a study of CD8+CD57+ T cells in acquired aplastic anemia (dated by TCRdb to the late 2010s). In terms of the full investigation: DNA extracted from sorted CD4+ and CD8+ cells had a mean of approximately 3.5 ug, with a range of 0.2 to 27.4 ug. A CD8+CD57+ expansion meant a frequency higher than the mean frequency seen in healthy subjects.

Study-wide findings and limitations: CD8+ Simpson's diversity did not differ significantly between patients and healthy controls (P=0.060). Roughly 30 CD8+ CDR3 sequences were found to be shared between patients and controls, but these sequences appeared to be highly expressed in patients and within the immunodominant clones of the patients.

The V and J genes are TRBV7-8 and TRBJ1-2; TRBD1 lines up with 11 middle nucleotides. This TCR was recovered from a human donor with aplastic anemia. The sequencing sample was made of sorted CD4+, CD8+, or CD8+CD57+ T cells (not recorded which) from PBMCs. The CDR3 loop reads CASSLVVGQGDFRGYTF. The DNA sequence follows: TGTGCCAGCAGCTTAGTAGTGGGACAGGGGGACTTTCGTGGCTACACCTTC.